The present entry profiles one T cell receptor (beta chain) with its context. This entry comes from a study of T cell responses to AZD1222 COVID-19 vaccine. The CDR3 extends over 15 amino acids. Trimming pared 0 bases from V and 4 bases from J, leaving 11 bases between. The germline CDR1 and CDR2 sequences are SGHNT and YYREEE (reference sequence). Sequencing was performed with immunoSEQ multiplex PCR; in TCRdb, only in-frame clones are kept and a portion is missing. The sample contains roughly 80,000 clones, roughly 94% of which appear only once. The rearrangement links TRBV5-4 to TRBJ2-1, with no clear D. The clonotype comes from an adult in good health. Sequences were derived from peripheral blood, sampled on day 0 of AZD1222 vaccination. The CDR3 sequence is CASSLAGELYNEQFF. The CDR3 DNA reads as TGTGCCAGCAGCTTGGCCGGCGAGCTTTACAATGAGCAGTTCTTC.